These 31 T cell receptor beta chains originate from one sample sequenced in a study of shared clonotypes between healthy human individuals. The protocol was immunoSEQ multiplex PCR, while the TCRdb copy is restricted to in-frame clones and leaves out a portion. Of roughly 1 million clones in the sample, about 74% were seen once. Input material: memory CD4+ T cells sorted from blood. Specified subset: CD45RA-negative fraction. These receptors all stem from a man younger than 30 in good health.

This clone was recorded once. The rearrangement uses TRBV10-3 and TRBJ1-6, with 7 bases matching TRBD1. Germline lookup yields CDR1 ENHRY and CDR2 SYGVKD. CDR3 length: 16 amino acids. The V and J ends lost 8 bases and 7 bases, in that order; junction bases with no gene match: 14. Written as DNA, the CDR3 is TGTGCCATCGGACAGGCTGGGGTCTTGGAGAATTCACCCCTCCACTTT. Protein sequence: CAIGQAGVLENSPLHF.

The chain carries TRBV7-3 and TRBJ2-2; 7 nucleotides agree with TRBD2. This CDR3 spans 18 amino acids. The germline V gene encodes CDR1 SGHTA and CDR2 FQGTGA. The trim removed 5 bases at V and 0 bases at J, leaving 12 bases unmatched. In DNA, the CDR3 is TGTGCCAGCAGCGCAGTACAAACCGGGACTACGAACACCGGGGAGCTGTTTTTT. Protein: CASSAVQTGTTNTGELFF. Combining the CDR3 with reference TRBV7-3 and TRBJ2-2 gives the whole variable domain GAGVSQTPSNKVTEKGKYVELRCDPISGHTALYWYRQSLGQGPEFLIYFQGTGAADDSGLPNDRFFAVRPEGSVSTLKIQRTERGDSAVYLCASSAVQTGTTNTGELFFGEGSRLTVL.

V is TRBV19 and J is TRBJ1-4; no firm D call. In germline, CDR1 is LNHDA, CDR2 SQIVND (reference sequence). Trimming removed 8 bases from V and 4 bases from J, with 17 bases in between. This CDR3 is 15 amino acids long. CDR3 DNA: TGTGCCAGTGGAAGACGACACACCTTTAATGAAAAACTGTTTTTT. Protein product: CASGRRHTFNEKLFF.

The chain uses TRBV10-2 and TRBJ1-2; TRBD1 might be the D (5 bases). V shed 3 bases and J shed 3 bases, with 11 bases lying between them. This CDR3 region has 14 residues. Looked up from germline, CDR1 is WSHSY and CDR2 is SAAADI. The CDR3 here is CASSDPGRDYGYTF. DNA of the CDR3: TGCGCCAGCAGTGACCCGGGACGGGACTATGGCTACACCTTC.

This rearrangement joins TRBV5-1 to TRBJ1-1, with TRBD1 as a possible D gene (6 bases). The V end was cut by 4 bases, the J end by 1 base, with 8 bases between. This CDR3 has 13 amino acids. Germline lookup yields CDR1 SGHRS and CDR2 YFSETQ. In DNA, the CDR3 is TGCGCCAGCAGCCAGGGGTGGAACACTGAAGCTTTCTTT. Protein sequence: CASSQGWNTEAFF. Full variable domain (outside the CDR3, taken from reference TRBV5-1 and TRBJ1-1): KAGVTQTPRYLIKTRGQQVTLSCSPISGHRSVSWYQQTPGQGLQFLFEYFSETQRNKGNFPGRFSGRQFSNSRSEMNVSTLELGDSALYLCASSQGWNTEAFFGQGTRLTVV.

This sequence joins TRBV28 and TRBJ1-1, with 10 bases fitting TRBD1. Per the germline V gene, CDR1 is MDHEN and CDR2 is SYDVKM. This CDR3 is 16 amino acids long. V lost 3 bases, J lost 1 base, and 5 bases stayed unmatched. CDR3 bases: TGTGCCAGCAGTTTTCCGACAGGGGGCGCGAACACTGAAGCTTTCTTT. Translation gives CASSFPTGGANTEAFF.

The chain has TRBV11-2 and TRBJ2-3; no definite D call. The CDR3 is 14 residues long. V dropped 0 bases and J dropped 2 bases, with 6 bases sitting between them. Germline CDR1 reads SGHAT; CDR2 reads FQNNGV. The CDR3 spells CASSLDGLTDTQYF. The CDR3 nucleotides read TGTGCCAGCAGCTTAGATGGCCTCACAGATACGCAGTATTTT.

This rearrangement joins TRBV4-1 to TRBJ2-1, with 9 nucleotides matching TRBD1. There are 14 residues in the CDR3. Germline V gives CDR1 MGHRA, CDR2 YSYEKL. Losses at the gene ends were 3 bases for V and 4 bases for J; bases not matched to a gene: 1. The CDR3 DNA sequence: TGCGCCAGCAGCCAGACAGGGGGATACAATGAGCAGTTCTTC. The encoded protein is CASSQTGGYNEQFF.

This clone is a singleton in its sample. The rearrangement links TRBV5-1 to TRBJ1-1, with D unresolved. The CDR3 is 15 amino acids. Looked up from germline, CDR1 is SGHRS and CDR2 is YFSETQ. V gave up 2 bases and J gave up 2 bases, with 13 bases separating them. CDR3 region: CASSLRTDYNTEAFF. As DNA, the CDR3 is TGCGCCAGCAGCTTAAGGACGGATTATAACACTGAAGCTTTCTTT.

This clone was counted once. The chain uses TRBV5-4 and TRBJ2-2; 9 nucleotides align to TRBD1. Germline values: CDR1 SGHNT, CDR2 YYREEE (reference sequence). This CDR3 comprises 16 residues. The trim removed 4 bases at V and 1 base at J, leaving 5 bases unmatched. This CDR3 reads CASSTKTGGNTGELFF. For the CDR3, the DNA is TGTGCCAGCAGCACCAAGACAGGGGGGAACACCGGGGAGCTGTTTTTT.

This clone was counted a few times. The chain uses TRBV9 and TRBJ2-3, with D possibly matching TRBD2 (6 bases). The CDR3 sequence is 15 residues long. Germline values: CDR1 SGDLS, CDR2 YYNGEE. V was shortened by 3 bases and J by 1 base, with 12 bases between the two germline ends. The chain's CDR3 is CASSGSGSGTDTQYF. The CDR3 DNA follows: TGTGCCAGCAGCGGTAGCGGTTCGGGCACAGATACGCAGTATTTT.

On this clone itself: Being one base from a much bigger clone, this may be a read error. This sample also contains other DNA sequences that code for the same CDR3. The genes are TRBV7-2 and TRBJ2-7; no clear D. This CDR3 is built from 11 residues. Germline CDR1 SGHTA, CDR2 FQGNSA. V was cut by 4 bases and J by 2 bases, with 3 bases left in between. CDR3 DNA sequence: TGTGCCAGCAGCTCTACCTACGAGCAGTACTTC. It encodes CASSSTYEQYF.

This clone was seen more than once but under ten times. The J gene is TRBJ2-7, the V gene TRBV23-1; 9 bases agree with TRBD1. TRBV23-1 belongs to the ORF category, with a function that is uncertain. This CDR3 contains 15 residues. Germline trimming cut 5 bases from V and 4 bases from J; bases unmatched to any gene: 9. The CDR3: CASSRPGQGYYEQYF. For the CDR3, the DNA is TGCGCCAGCAGTAGACCGGGACAGGGATATTACGAGCAGTACTTC.

V usage is TRBV19 and J usage is TRBJ2-3; D is unclear. The CDR3 is 14 residues long. V was trimmed by 5 bases and J by 2 bases, leaving 11 bases between them. CDR1 is LNHDA, CDR2 SQIVND, per germline (reference sequence). CDR3 sequence: CASSARTYTDTQYF. The DNA of the CDR3 is TGTGCCAGTAGTGCCCGGACCTACACAGATACGCAGTATTTT.

This clone occurred a few times. CDR3 nucleotides: TGTGCCAGCAGTTTATCTGGGTCGGGCAGGCTGGTTGAAAAACTGTTTTTT. Protein sequence: CASSLSGSGRLVEKLFF. This chain connects TRBV28 to TRBJ1-4, with unresolved D. This CDR3 contains 17 residues. Trimming left V 1 base short and J 7 bases short, with 19 bases between. Germline V gene lookup returns CDR1 MDHEN and CDR2 SYDVKM. The full variable domain, completed using reference TRBV28 and TRBJ1-4, is DVKVTQSSRYLVKRTGEKVFLECVQDMDHENMFWYRQDPGLGLRLIYFSYDVKMKEKGDIPEGYSVSREKKERFSLILESASTNQTSMYLCASSLSGSGRLVEKLFFGSGTQLSVL.

The chain couples TRBV10-3 to TRBJ1-1; 9 bases are shared with TRBD1. V lost 2 bases to trimming and J lost 3 bases; unmatched junction nucleotides: 10. The CDR3 loop spans 17 amino acids. Germline CDR1 is ENHRY and CDR2 is SYGVKD. The CDR3 is CAISEAQGAVAHTEAFF. In nucleotides, the CDR3 is TGTGCCATCAGTGAGGCACAGGGGGCCGTAGCGCACACTGAAGCTTTCTTT.

Remarks on this clone: This CDR3 is also generated by other DNA sequences in the sample. This chain joins TRBV11-2 and TRBJ1-5; D perhaps matches TRBD1 (6 bases). The CDR3 contains 13 residues. CDR1 and CDR2 from the germline V gene are SGHAT and FQNNGV. V shed 0 bases and J shed 7 bases, with 7 bases lying between them. The CDR3 is CASSLDGGQPQHF. CDR3 nucleotide sequence: TGTGCCAGCAGCTTAGATGGGGGCCAGCCCCAGCATTTT. The whole variable domain, remainder taken from reference TRBV11-2 and TRBJ1-5, is EAGVAQSPRYKIIEKRQSVAFWCNPISGHATLYWYQQILGQGPKLLIQFQNNGVVDDSQLPKDRFSAERLKGVDSTLKIQPAKLEDSAVYLCASSLDGGQPQHFGDGTRLSIL.

The J gene is TRBJ2-1, the V gene TRBV10-2; TRBD2 matches 9 bases. V shed 8 bases and J 1 base; nucleotides not matched to a gene: 6. Germline assignment: CDR1 WSHSY and CDR2 SAAADI. CDR3 size: 15 residues. The CDR3 reads CASGGGAMSYNEQFF. The CDR3 bases are TGCGCCAGCGGCGGGGGGGCCATGTCCTACAATGAGCAGTTCTTC.

The gene calls are TRBV7-2 and TRBJ2-3; maybe TRBD1 (5 bases). This CDR3 comprises 16 residues. The V end lost 1 base, the J end lost 1 base, and 12 bases lay between the germline ends. CDR1 and CDR2 (germline): SGHTA, FQGNSA. The CDR3 DNA follows: TGTGCCAGCAGCTTAGTTACAGGAGTGGGCACAGATACGCAGTATTTT. It translates to CASSLVTGVGTDTQYF. The full variable domain, in which reference TRBV7-2 and TRBJ2-3 provide the parts outside the CDR3, is GAGVSQSPSNKVTEKGKDVELRCDPISGHTALYWYRQSLGQGLEFLIYFQGNSAPDKSGLPSDRFSAERTGGSVSTLTIQRTQQEDSAVYLCASSLVTGVGTDTQYFGPGTRLTVL.

The chain is built from TRBV27 and TRBJ1-1; D perhaps matches TRBD1 (5 bases). The germline V and J ends were trimmed by 2 bases and 6 bases, with 16 bases remaining between them. In germline, CDR1 is MNHEY, CDR2 SMNVEV (reference sequence). There are 15 residues in the CDR3. The CDR3 DNA is TGTGCCAGCAGTTTAGTCGGGACCGGGGGGGCTGAAGCTTTCTTT. Protein product: CASSLVGTGGAEAFF.

This clone was found once. The chain couples TRBV11-2 to TRBJ2-3; 9 nucleotides match TRBD2. The CDR3 is made up of 18 amino acids. V shed 5 bases, J shed 6 bases, and the junction held 18 bases outside the gene matches. Per the germline V gene, CDR1 is SGHAT and CDR2 is FQNNGV. CDR3 in amino acids: CASSRSAGRTSVADTQYF. The DNA of the CDR3 is TGTGCCAGCAGCCGATCCGCCGGTAGGACTAGCGTGGCGGATACGCAGTATTTT.

The chain is built from TRBV5-1 and TRBJ2-1; 13 positions agree with TRBD2. The CDR3 extends over 16 amino acids. With V trimmed by 3 bases and J by 2 bases, 2 bases remained unmatched. Germline V gene lookup returns CDR1 SGHRS and CDR2 YFSETQ. In DNA form, the CDR3 reads TGCGCCAGCAGCTGGACTAGCGGGGGAGCCTACAATGAGCAGTTCTTC. Amino acid sequence: CASSWTSGGAYNEQFF.

The CDR3 DNA sequence: TGTGCCAGCAGCCGCGGGGGACAGGGGGAGACCCAGTACTTC. Its translation: CASSRGGQGETQYF. The genes are TRBV7-2 and TRBJ2-5; 10 nucleotides match TRBD1. This CDR3 has 14 amino acids. CDR1 is SGHTA and CDR2 is FQGNSA in the germline V gene. V shed 5 bases, J shed 5 bases, and the junction held 5 bases outside the gene matches.

The CDR3 DNA is TGTGCCAGCAGCCCTATAAGCCAGGGTGAATCTGGGGCCAACGTCCTGACTTTC. It specifies CASSPISQGESGANVLTF. The chain uses TRBV11-2 and TRBJ2-6; a weak D match, TRBD1 (5 bases). V gave up 5 bases and J gave up 1 base, with 18 bases separating them. Germline CDR1 is SGHAT and CDR2 is FQNNGV. CDR3 length equals 18 residues.

This clone has only a few counts. The chain recombines TRBV5-1 with TRBJ2-1; TRBD2 is a possible D gene (5 bases). With 4 bases removed from V and 1 base from J, the gap between germline ends came to 12 bases. The germline CDR1 and CDR2 sequences are SGHRS and YFSETQ. This CDR3 has 15 amino acids. The CDR3 nucleotides are TGCGCCAGCAGCGCGGAAACTAGGTCCTACAATGAGCAGTTCTTC. Amino acid sequence: CASSAETRSYNEQFF.

In regard to this clone: The same CDR3 is also encoded by other DNA sequences in this sample. The chain couples TRBV9 to TRBJ1-5; TRBD1 is a possible D gene (5 bases). Trimming stripped 4 bases from V and 3 bases from J, with 11 bases between. The CDR3 extends over 14 amino acids. Germline loops: CDR1 SGDLS, CDR2 YYNGEE. CDR3 in DNA: TGTGCCAGCAGCCCCGGGGGGTTCAATCAGCCCCAGCATTTT. Its protein product is CASSPGGFNQPQHF.

V usage is TRBV7-2 and J usage is TRBJ2-2, with 7 bases identical to TRBD2. V dropped 5 bases and J dropped 4; count of bases not matched to a gene: 7. The CDR3 contains 15 residues. The germline CDR1 and CDR2 sequences are SGHTA and FQGNSA. The CDR3 reads CASSLTSAITGELFF. In DNA, the CDR3 is TGTGCCAGCAGCCTTACTAGCGCCATCACCGGGGAGCTGTTTTTT.

This clone was counted only a few times. This rearrangement joins TRBV7-2 to TRBJ2-7; no clear D gene. The CDR3 runs 12 residues. Trimming took 2 bases from V and 3 from J, leaving 5 bases between them. Germline V gene sequence: CDR1 SGHTA, CDR2 FQGNSA. For the CDR3, the DNA is TGTGCCAGCAGCTTAACCCTCTACGAGCAGTACTTC. It is translated as CASSLTLYEQYF.

The V gene is TRBV6-5, the J gene TRBJ1-4; D uncertain. Trimming cost V 5 bases and J 5 bases, with 12 bases left between them. Germline-derived CDR1 and CDR2 are MNHEY and SVGAGI. CDR3 length: 14 residues. CDR3 region: CASSRTDQNEKLFF. DNA of the CDR3: TGTGCCAGCAGTCGGACGGATCAGAATGAAAAACTGTTTTTT.

This clone was recorded a few times. This chain joins TRBV6-5 and TRBJ2-3; 11 bases line up with TRBD2. V was clipped by 0 bases and J by 6 bases; unmatched bases: 5. In germline, CDR1 is MNHEY, CDR2 SVGAGI. The CDR3 is 16 amino acids. The CDR3 spells CASSYSVLAGVDTQYF. The CDR3, as DNA: TGTGCCAGCAGTTACTCGGTACTAGCGGGAGTGGATACGCAGTATTTT.

The genes are TRBV2 and TRBJ2-7; TRBD1 might be the D (6 bases). The CDR3 totals 11 residues. Germline V gives CDR1 SNHLY, CDR2 FYNNEI. The germline V and J ends were trimmed by 10 bases and 9 bases, with 16 bases remaining between them. The CDR3 sequence: CANENQGRQYF. The CDR3 DNA is TGTGCCAACGAAAATCAGGGGCGGCAGTACTTC.